The 25 T cell receptor beta chains below come from one sample, sequenced in a study of siplizumab effects on memory and regulatory T cells. Produced via immunoSEQ multiplex PCR; TCRdb's table is partial and in-frame only. The table includes around 100,000 clones, about 91% detected once. The sample comprised CD4+ T cells sorted from blood. These receptor sequences come from a human donor in good health. Some clones in this sample may be carry-over from other donors' samples.

The chain links TRBV19 to TRBJ1-4; no firm D call. Germline V gene data show CDR1 as LNHDA and CDR2 as SQIVND (reference sequence). Trimming cost V 6 bases and J 6 bases, with 11 bases left between them. This CDR3 is built from 13 residues. The CDR3 nucleotides read TGTGCCAGTAGGGCGGCAGGTGATGAAAAACTGTTTTTT. This encodes CASRAAGDEKLFF.

The chain joins TRBV19 to TRBJ2-5; D gene ambiguous. Germline V gene data show CDR1 as LNHDA and CDR2 as SQIVND (reference sequence). The V gene lost 5 bases and the J gene lost 2 bases, with 12 bases spanning the gap. This CDR3 spans 14 amino acids. CDR3 loop: CASSLGRKQETQYF. CDR3 nucleotide sequence: TGTGCCAGTAGTCTCGGACGGAAACAAGAGACCCAGTACTTC.

This chain links TRBV6-1 with TRBJ2-3; D ambiguous. Germline values: CDR1 MNHNS, CDR2 SASEGT. The CDR3 has 13 residues. Trimming cost V 2 bases and J 5 bases, with 8 bases left between them. In DNA form, the CDR3 reads TGTGCCAGCAGTGAACCGGCCCTAGATACGCAGTATTTT. Amino acid sequence: CASSEPALDTQYF.

This chain uses TRBV5-3 with TRBJ1-2; D ambiguous. TRBV5-3 belongs to the ORF category, with a function that is uncertain. This CDR3 is 13 amino acids long. V lost 1 base and J lost 8, with 12 bases in between. The CDR3 DNA is TGTGCCAGAAGCTTGCACAGTAGAAGCGGCTACACCTTC. Translation gives CARSLHSRSGYTF.

V gene TRBV11-3 combines with J gene TRBJ2-1, with D possibly being TRBD2 (7 bases). Germline V lookup: CDR1 SGHNT, CDR2 YENEEA. V was clipped by 8 bases and J by 9 bases, with 14 bases between them. The CDR3 loop spans 12 amino acids. CDR3 sequence (DNA): TGTGCCAGCGGCCAGGGGAGGGGTGAGCAGTTCTTC. It yields the protein CASGQGRGEQFF.

The chain joins TRBV19 to TRBJ1-5, with 7 bases that match TRBD1. The length of the CDR3 is 15 residues. Germline CDR1 reads LNHDA; CDR2 reads SQIVND (reference sequence). The ends lost 6 bases at V and 0 bases at J; junction bases unmatched: 5. The CDR3 region is CASSSDRDSNQPQHF. In DNA form, the CDR3 reads TGTGCCAGTAGCTCCGACAGGGATAGCAATCAGCCCCAGCATTTT.

The gene calls are TRBV6-1 and TRBJ2-3; 7 nucleotides line up with TRBD2. The ends lost 8 bases at V and 4 bases at J; junction bases unmatched: 9. This CDR3 has 14 residues. Germline values: CDR1 MNHNS, CDR2 SASEGT. Written as DNA, the CDR3 is TGTGCCAGCTGCCGCTGGGGGGGAGCAGATACGCAGTATTTT. It encodes CASCRWGGADTQYF.

The chain employs TRBV28 and TRBJ1-4; D gene unclear. Trimming took off 6 bases at V and 5 bases at J, with 10 bases between the two ends. Germline V gene sequence: CDR1 MDHEN, CDR2 SYDVKM. This CDR3 is 13 amino acids long. CDR3 loop: CASSRRSNEKLFF. The CDR3 nucleotides read TGTGCCAGCAGCCGCAGATCGAATGAAAAACTGTTTTTT.

V and J are TRBV19 and TRBJ2-1; D remains ambiguous. V gave up 5 bases and J gave up 9 bases, with 14 bases separating them. CDR3 length: 13 residues. CDR1 and CDR2 from the germline V gene are LNHDA and SQIVND (reference sequence). The CDR3 DNA reads TGTGCCAGTAGTGCGACAAGGGCTAGTGAGCAGTTCTTC. Translating gives CASSATRASEQFF.

The chain is built from TRBV6-4 and TRBJ2-3, with 8 bases lining up with TRBD2. Germline CDR1 and CDR2: MRHNA and SNTAGT. The CDR3 spans 17 residues. J lost 0 bases, V lost 6 bases, and 11 bases had no gene match. The CDR3: CASRVSTSGFSTDTQYF. The DNA of the CDR3 is TGTGCCAGCAGGGTAAGTACTAGCGGTTTTAGCACAGATACGCAGTATTTT.

The CDR3 DNA is TGCGCCAGCAGCTTGGTTGGGGGCTCTGGAAACACCATATATTTT. It specifies CASSLVGGSGNTIYF. J is TRBJ1-3 and V is TRBV5-1; D perhaps matches TRBD1 (5 bases). V lost 0 bases, J lost 0 bases, and 7 bases lay in between. The CDR3 has 15 residues. Germline V CDR1 and CDR2: SGHRS, YFSETQ.

The chain employs TRBV2 and TRBJ1-5, with a tentative D call TRBD1 (5 bases). CDR1 is SNHLY, CDR2 FYNNEI, per germline. Trimming shortened V by 7 bases and J by 3 bases, and 16 bases separated the two germline ends. The CDR3 is made up of 15 amino acids. CDR3 in amino acids: CASTRSRQYNQPQHF. The CDR3 DNA is TGTGCCAGCACCAGATCAAGACAGTACAATCAGCCCCAGCATTTT.

The V gene is TRBV7-8, the J gene TRBJ2-1; 8 bases map to TRBD1. V was pared by 3 bases and J by 2 bases, with 24 bases of the junction left unmatched. CDR3 length equals 22 residues. The germline CDR1 and CDR2 sequences are SGHVS and FQNEAQ. This CDR3 reads CASSLSRRRTGQFPPTYNEQFF. The CDR3 DNA reads as TGTGCCAGCAGCTTGAGCCGTCGAAGGACAGGGCAGTTCCCCCCCACCTACAATGAGCAGTTCTTC.

This chain joins TRBV18 and TRBJ2-5; D uncertain. V dropped 6 bases and J dropped 4 bases, with 6 bases sitting between them. Looked up from germline, CDR1 is KGHSH and CDR2 is LQKENI. The CDR3 covers 11 residues. This CDR3 is CASSTLETQYF. CDR3 bases: TGTGCCAGCTCCACCTTAGAGACCCAGTACTTC.

V is TRBV19 and J is TRBJ1-2; no firm D call. Trimming removed 5 bases from V and 6 bases from J, with 13 bases in between. CDR1 and CDR2 (germline): LNHDA, SQIVND (reference sequence). The CDR3 has 13 amino acids. Written as DNA, the CDR3 is TGTGCCAGTAGTCCTCGGACTGCGAATGGCTACACCTTC. Its protein product is CASSPRTANGYTF. Combining the CDR3 with reference TRBV19 and TRBJ1-2 gives the whole variable domain DGGITQSPKYLFRKEGQNVTLSCEQNLNHDAMYWYRQDPGQGLRLIYYSQIVNDFQKGDIAEGYSVSREKKESFPLTVTSAQKNPTAFYLCASSPRTANGYTFGSGTRLTVV.

This clone was counted a few times. The rearrangement joins TRBV28 to TRBJ2-7; the match to TRBD1 covers 7 bases. This CDR3 comprises 17 residues. Germline assignment: CDR1 MDHEN and CDR2 SYDVKM. V lost 7 bases, J lost 1 base, and 16 bases stayed unmatched. The CDR3 DNA follows: TGTGCCAGCAATCTCTCGGGTGTAAGACAGGGTTCCTACGAGCAGTACTTC. Its translation is CASNLSGVRQGSYEQYF.

This chain joins TRBV29-1 and TRBJ1-1; 7 nucleotides match TRBD1. J lost 2 bases, V lost 7 bases, and 4 bases had no gene match. The CDR3 runs to 12 residues. Germline CDR1 SQVTM, CDR2 ANQGSEA. The CDR3 is CSGRTGNTEAFF. In DNA, the CDR3 is TGCAGCGGACGGACAGGAAACACTGAAGCTTTCTTT.

The chain carries TRBV5-1 and TRBJ1-6, with a weak D call TRBD1 (6 bases). The length of the CDR3 is 15 residues. In germline, CDR1 is SGHRS, CDR2 YFSETQ. V lost 0 bases and J 6 bases, leaving 10 bases between the germline ends. The CDR3 spells CASSLAGVGNSPLHF. The CDR3 bases are TGCGCCAGCAGCTTGGCAGGGGTTGGTAATTCACCCCTCCACTTT. The full variable domain, in which reference TRBV5-1 and TRBJ1-6 provide the parts outside the CDR3, is KAGVTQTPRYLIKTRGQQVTLSCSPISGHRSVSWYQQTPGQGLQFLFEYFSETQRNKGNFPGRFSGRQFSNSRSEMNVSTLELGDSALYLCASSLAGVGNSPLHFGNGTRLTVT.

This clone was seen a single time. V is TRBV7-2 and J is TRBJ1-6; D is ambiguous. CDR3 length equals 15 residues. The germline V gene has CDR1 SGHTA and CDR2 FQGNSA. The V and J ends lost 3 bases and 7 bases respectively, with 13 bases between them. Written as DNA, the CDR3 is TGTGCCAGCAGCTTTCTCCAGACGGTCAATTCACCCCTCCACTTT. This codes for CASSFLQTVNSPLHF.

The CDR3 nucleotides read TGTGCCAGTAGTATAAATACGGGACAGGGGGGAGAGTTCTTC. This encodes CASSINTGQGGEFF. The chain is built from TRBV19 and TRBJ2-1; 11 bases fit TRBD1. Germline V gene data show CDR1 as LNHDA and CDR2 as SQIVND (reference sequence). V shed 2 bases and J 14 bases; nucleotides not matched to a gene: 8. The length of the CDR3 is 14 residues.

V is TRBV1 and J is TRBJ2-7; the listed D gene, TRBD2, was not tested against the DNA. TRBV1 is flagged as a pseudogene. The CDR3 covers 15 residues. CDR3 sequence (DNA): TGCACCAGCAGCCAAGCCGGGACTCAAAGACACGAGCAGTACTTC. Translating gives CTSSQAGTQRHEQYF.

This chain joins TRBV5-6 and TRBJ1-5; D is undetermined. The V end was cut by 1 base, the J end by 3 bases, with 11 bases between. Germline-derived CDR1 and CDR2 are SGHDT and YYEEEE. This CDR3 spans 15 amino acids. The CDR3 loop reads CASSLLTRANQPQHF. CDR3 bases: TGTGCCAGCAGCTTGTTGACCAGAGCCAATCAGCCCCAGCATTTT.

This clone was observed a few times. The sample has other DNA sequences that encode this CDR3 too. CDR3: CASSFLQGNSPLHF. Written as DNA, the CDR3 is TGTGCCAGCAGTTTCTTACAGGGTAATTCACCCCTCCACTTT. The chain employs TRBV27 and TRBJ1-6, with D possibly being TRBD1 (6 bases). The CDR3 is 14 residues long. V lost 3 bases to trimming and J lost 6 bases, with 9 bases between them. Germline V gene data show CDR1 as MNHEY and CDR2 as SMNVEV (reference sequence).

The chain joins TRBV13 to TRBJ2-5; 8 bases fit TRBD2. Germline V CDR1 and CDR2: PRHDT, FYEKMQ (reference sequence). This CDR3 spans 15 amino acids. The J segment lost 5 bases and the V segment lost 3 bases, leaving 8 bases of the junction unmatched. This CDR3 is CASSFASGSRETQYF. Here the CDR3 DNA reads TGTGCCAGCAGCTTTGCCAGCGGGAGTAGGGAGACCCAGTACTTC.

V is TRBV5-1 and J is TRBJ1-4; TRBD1 matches 7 bases. The J segment lost 3 bases and the V segment lost 2 bases, leaving 10 bases of the junction unmatched. This CDR3 is built from 17 residues. Germline values: CDR1 SGHRS, CDR2 YFSETQ. The CDR3 loop reads CASSLRTTGDSNEKLFF. CDR3 bases: TGCGCCAGCAGCTTAAGAACCACAGGGGATTCTAATGAAAAACTGTTTTTT.